The 29 T cell receptor beta chains below come from one sample, sequenced in a study of T cell repertoires in cytomegalovirus infection. MiXCR was run by TCRdb on the reads, yielding one entry per CDR3 protein. Among a few hundred thousand distinct CDR3 sequences listed, 9.5% were seen once. Sequencing was done on a sample of PBMCs. Receptors originate from a human donor in good health (CMV status not recorded). Some clones in this sample may be carry-over from other donors' samples.

In its sample, this clonotype was seen many times. The V gene is TRBV7-2, the J gene TRBJ2-4; possibly TRBD1 or TRBD2 for D (5 bases each). There are 13 residues in the CDR3. Germline V gives CDR1 SGHTA, CDR2 FQGNSA. Trimming stripped 5 bases from V and 8 bases from J, with 13 bases between. CDR3 residues: CASSTARDDIQYF. As DNA, the CDR3 is TGTGCCAGCAGCACAGCCAGGGACGACATTCAGTACTTC.

The V gene is TRBV7-2, the J gene TRBJ2-7; D unresolved. CDR3 length: 13 amino acids. CDR1 and CDR2 (germline): SGHTA, FQGNSA. With 1 base removed from V and 5 bases from J, the gap between germline ends came to 9 bases. As DNA, the CDR3 is TGTGCCAGCAGCTTAGAATTTGGGGACGAGCAGTACTTC. Protein: CASSLEFGDEQYF.

This rearrangement joins TRBV19 to TRBJ2-5; a possible D gene is TRBD1 (8 bases). Trimming removed 5 bases from V and 2 bases from J, with 18 bases in between. The germline CDR1 and CDR2 sequences are LNHDA and SQIVND (reference sequence). There are 16 residues in the CDR3. The CDR3 protein is CASSANRGGRQETQYF. For the CDR3, the DNA is TGTGCCAGTAGTGCGAACAGGGGGGGAAGGCAAGAGACCCAGTACTTC.

This clonotype showed up just a few times. The V and J genes are TRBV20-1 and TRBJ2-4; possible D gene TRBD2, 6 bases. The CDR3 consists of 14 residues. V was clipped by 6 bases and J by 3 bases, with 15 bases between them. Looked up from germline, CDR1 is DFQATT and CDR2 is SNEGSKA (reference sequence). In DNA form, the CDR3 reads TGCAGTGCCGGCATCACCGGGGGCAAAAACATTCAGTACTTC. Translated, it gives CSAGITGGKNIQYF.

Many counts were recorded for this clonotype. The rearrangement joins TRBV7-2 to TRBJ1-6, with 8 bases aligning to TRBD1. The CDR3 is 15 amino acids. Germline assignment: CDR1 SGHTA and CDR2 FQGNSA. Losses at the gene ends were 4 bases for V and 6 bases for J; bases not matched to a gene: 5. CDR3 in amino acids: CASSWAGGFNSPLHF. CDR3 coding DNA: TGTGCCAGCAGCTGGGCAGGGGGCTTTAATTCACCCCTCCACTTT.

This chain links TRBV7-2 with TRBJ2-5; 9 bases line up with TRBD2. The germline gives CDR1 SGHTA, CDR2 FQGNSA. The CDR3 runs 16 residues. V dropped 1 base and J dropped 5; count of bases not matched to a gene: 8. The CDR3 nucleotides read TGTGCCAGCAGCTTAGATTTGCGGGGGGGGAGGGAGACCCAGTACTTC. It specifies CASSLDLRGGRETQYF.

This clonotype occurred a few times. V gene TRBV7-2 combines with J gene TRBJ2-3; D not certain. Trimming removed 7 bases from V and 2 bases from J, with 10 bases in between. The CDR3 extends over 13 amino acids. CDR1 is SGHTA, CDR2 FQGNSA, per germline. CDR3 loop: CASIQPPTDTQYF. The CDR3 nucleotides are TGTGCCAGCATCCAGCCACCCACAGATACGCAGTATTTT.

This clonotype was seen ten or more times. The V call is TRBV6-2 or TRBV6-3, the J call TRBJ1-1, with TRBD1 as a possible D gene (6 bases). CDR1 is MNHEY and CDR2 is SVGEGT in the germline V gene. Trimming left V 7 bases short and J 0 bases short, with 12 bases between. The CDR3 spans 14 residues. The CDR3 spells CASNLQGVNTEAFF. The CDR3 region has the DNA TGTGCCAGCAACCTACAGGGAGTGAACACTGAAGCTTTCTTT.

The chain uses TRBV6-8 and TRBJ1-4; 7 bases map to TRBD1. V was clipped by 5 bases and J by 8 bases; unmatched bases: 23. The CDR3 runs to 19 residues. Germline values: CDR1 MNHGY, CDR2 SAAAGT. The CDR3 coding sequence is TGTGCCAGCAGTCGCTCACAGGGGCGCATCGAGGAATGGGGCGAAAAACTGTTTTTT. Translation gives CASSRSQGRIEEWGEKLFF.

Only a few counts were recorded for this clonotype. The chain employs TRBV28 and TRBJ1-2; possible D gene TRBD1, 5 bases. Per germline, CDR1 MDHEN and CDR2 SYDVKM. V was shortened by 6 bases and J by 7 bases, with 27 bases between the two germline ends. This CDR3 region has 17 residues. CDR3 bases: TGTGCCAGCAGGGAACGGCTACACAAGACAGAAAGGGGTGGCTACACCTTC. Protein product: CASRERLHKTERGGYTF.

This clonotype has more than one count but fewer than ten. V usage is TRBV6-5 and J usage is TRBJ2-5, with 7 bases lining up with TRBD1. This CDR3 region has 14 residues. Germline loops: CDR1 MNHEY, CDR2 SVGAGI. Trimming took 7 bases from V and 2 from J; bases not matched to a gene: 7. CDR3 DNA: TGTGCCAGCACTGCGACAGGGCTACAAGAGACCCAGTACTTC. Amino acid sequence: CASTATGLQETQYF.

This clonotype was seen a few times. V and J are TRBV7-9 and TRBJ2-1; 8 bases are shared with TRBD2. With V trimmed by 8 bases and J by 7 bases, 13 bases remained unmatched. Germline CDR1 reads SEHNR; CDR2 reads FQNEAQ (reference sequence). This CDR3 spans 15 amino acids. In nucleotides, the CDR3 is TGTGCCAGCTCATATCTTCCGGGACTAGTAAATGAGCAGTTCTTC. Its translation: CASSYLPGLVNEQFF. The full variable domain, completed using reference TRBV7-9 and TRBJ2-1, is DTGVSQNPRHKITKRGQNVTFRCDPISEHNRLYWYRQTLGQGPEFLTYFQNEAQLEKSRLLSDRFSAERPKGSFSTLEIQRTEQGDSAMYLCASSYLPGLVNEQFFGPGTRLTVL.

The J gene is TRBJ2-2, the V gene TRBV7-6; 8 bases match TRBD1. There are 16 residues in the CDR3. The germline V gene has CDR1 SGHVS and CDR2 FNYEAQ. Losses at the gene ends were 4 bases for V and 1 base for J; bases not matched to a gene: 5. The DNA of the CDR3 is TGTGCCAGCAGCTCCAGACAGGGGATGAACACCGGGGAGCTGTTTTTT. Translation gives CASSSRQGMNTGELFF.

This clonotype was counted between two and nine times. In nucleotides, the CDR3 is TGCAGTGCTAGGATTGGGACTAGCGTATCAGATACGCAGTATTTT. This sequence encodes CSARIGTSVSDTQYF. The chain combines TRBV20-1 with TRBJ2-3, with 10 bases that match TRBD2. Germline loops: CDR1 DFQATT, CDR2 SNEGSKA (reference sequence). The V gene end was trimmed by 3 bases and the J gene end by 4 bases; junction bases not matched to a gene: 7. The CDR3 is 15 residues long.

There are many counts of this clonotype. The J gene is TRBJ2-7, the V gene TRBV7-2, with TRBD2 matching over 11 bases. Per germline, CDR1 SGHTA and CDR2 FQGNSA. V trimming: 0 bases; J trimming: 3 bases; junction bases outside the gene matches: 4. CDR3 length: 16 amino acids. The CDR3 DNA sequence: TGTGCCAGCAGCTTAGCGTCTAGCGGGGGGCTCTACGAGCAGTACTTC. Its translation: CASSLASSGGLYEQYF.

This chain links TRBV5-1 with TRBJ1-4, with TRBD1 as a possible D gene (5 bases). This CDR3 is 15 amino acids long. Germline assignment: CDR1 SGHRS and CDR2 YFSETQ. V lost 4 bases and J lost 0, with 10 bases in between. In DNA, the CDR3 is TGCGCCAGCAGCAAGGACACTTCAACTAATGAAAAACTGTTTTTT. This encodes CASSKDTSTNEKLFF.

This clonotype has at least ten counts. V usage is TRBV7-2 and J usage is TRBJ2-5; the D gene could be TRBD1 or TRBD2 (6 bases each). Trimming cost V 7 bases and J 1 base, with 13 bases left between them. CDR1 is SGHTA and CDR2 is FQGNSA in the germline V gene. The CDR3 runs 14 residues. The CDR3 loop is CASTYKGGQETQYF. CDR3 nucleotide sequence: TGTGCCAGCACCTATAAGGGGGGCCAAGAGACCCAGTACTTC. The whole variable domain, remainder taken from reference TRBV7-2 and TRBJ2-5, is GAGVSQSPSNKVTEKGKDVELRCDPISGHTALYWYRQSLGQGLEFLIYFQGNSAPDKSGLPSDRFSAERTGGSVSTLTIQRTQQEDSAVYLCASTYKGGQETQYFGPGTRLLVL.

This clonotype was recorded many times. V is TRBV7-2 and J is TRBJ1-5; possibly TRBD1 for D (5 bases). CDR1 SGHTA and CDR2 FQGNSA come from the germline V gene. V lost 6 bases and J lost 4, with 13 bases in between. This CDR3 is built from 14 residues. The CDR3 bases are TGTGCCAGCAGTCTCAGCAGGGTTAATCAGCCCCAGCATTTT. It is translated as CASSLSRVNQPQHF.

The chain joins TRBV28 to TRBJ2-1, with D possibly being TRBD1 (6 bases). The CDR3 sequence is 15 residues long. The V end was cut by 2 bases, the J end by 9 bases, with 17 bases between. CDR1 and CDR2 from the germline V gene are MDHEN and SYDVKM. The CDR3 nucleotides read TGTGCCAGCAGTTTAAGGGGGAGCCCACGGGGTGAGCAGTTCTTC. It encodes CASSLRGSPRGEQFF.

This sequence joins TRBV6-5 and TRBJ2-4, with TRBD1 identical over 7 bases. Germline lookup yields CDR1 MNHEY and CDR2 SVGAGI. With V trimmed by 4 bases and J by 7 bases, 7 bases remained unmatched. This CDR3 is 14 amino acids long. CDR3 loop: CASSLDRVRNIQYF. CDR3 DNA sequence: TGTGCCAGCAGTTTAGACAGGGTTAGGAACATTCAGTACTTC.

This clonotype was detected many times. The rearrangement uses TRBV7-2 and TRBJ2-6; D is undetermined. V was trimmed by 1 base and J by 0 bases, leaving 4 bases between them. The CDR3 totals 15 residues. Germline V gene sequence: CDR1 SGHTA, CDR2 FQGNSA. CDR3: CASSLGTSGANVLTF. The CDR3 bases are TGTGCCAGCAGCTTAGGGACCTCTGGGGCCAACGTCCTGACTTTC.

This clonotype has at least ten counts. V usage is TRBV7-2 and J usage is TRBJ2-5; D is ambiguous. Trimming pared 2 bases from V and 2 bases from J, leaving 6 bases between. Looked up from germline, CDR1 is SGHTA and CDR2 is FQGNSA. This CDR3 is 13 amino acids long. The CDR3 DNA reads as TGTGCCAGCAGCTTAAACAAACAAGAGACCCAGTACTTC. Protein: CASSLNKQETQYF.

This clonotype was seen only once. The gene calls are TRBV7-9 and TRBJ1-1; D not certain. The CDR3 covers 14 residues. Per the germline V gene, CDR1 is SEHNR and CDR2 is FQNEAQ (reference sequence). Between the trimmed V and J ends, which lost 3 bases and 2 bases, there was a span of 10 bases. CDR3 nucleotide sequence: TGTGCCAGCAGCTTCCTAGGAACAAACACTGAAGCTTTCTTT. It translates to CASSFLGTNTEAFF.

There are many counts of this clonotype. The germline gene is not matched at one end of the junction; a read error may be the cause. This chain joins TRBV20-1 and TRBJ2-5; 13 positions match TRBD2. The germline V gene has CDR1 DFQATT and CDR2 SNEGSKA (reference sequence). The CDR3 is 13 amino acids. CDR3 bases: TGCAGTGCTCAGTTCGGGACTAGCGGGACCAAGTACTTC. Amino acids: CSAQFGTSGTKYF.

The sample holds a few counts of this clonotype. The chain recombines TRBV20-1 with TRBJ2-2; no definite D call. Germline V lookup: CDR1 DFQATT, CDR2 SNEGSKA (reference sequence). V gave up 6 bases and J gave up 0 bases, with 14 bases separating them. This CDR3 contains 15 residues. The CDR3 protein is CSAVKDQTNTGELFF. In nucleotides, the CDR3 is TGCAGTGCCGTAAAGGACCAAACGAACACCGGGGAGCTGTTTTTT.

This clonotype was recorded many times. The chain recombines TRBV20-1 with TRBJ2-1, with 12 bases identical to TRBD2. The CDR3 runs 18 residues. Germline values: CDR1 DFQATT, CDR2 SNEGSKA (reference sequence). The J segment lost 4 bases and the V segment lost 3 bases, leaving 13 bases of the junction unmatched. The CDR3 coding sequence is TGCAGTGCTAGGAGGGCGGCTAGCGGGGGGGCGCAGTACAATGAGCAGTTCTTC. Translating gives CSARRAASGGAQYNEQFF.

This clonotype was recorded many times. The rearrangement uses TRBV6-2 or TRBV6-3 and TRBJ1-2; 7 nucleotides agree with TRBD1. Per germline, CDR1 MNHEY and CDR2 SVGEGT. Trimming removed 6 bases from V and 0 bases from J; junction bases left unmatched: 7. The CDR3 sequence is 15 residues long. The CDR3 bases are TGTGCCAGCAGGTCCTCCGGGACAGCTAACTATGGCTACACCTTC. Translation: CASRSSGTANYGYTF.

A few counts support this clonotype. J is TRBJ2-1 and V is TRBV11-3; weak D call: TRBD1 (6 bases). Trimming took 0 bases from V and 2 from J, leaving 11 bases between them. Germline CDR1 SGHNT, CDR2 YENEEA. CDR3 size: 16 residues. As DNA, the CDR3 is TGTGCCAGCAGCTTAGAACCAGGGGCCCCCTACAATGAGCAGTTCTTC. Translating it yields CASSLEPGAPYNEQFF.

This chain connects TRBV20-1 to TRBJ2-3; 9 positions agree with TRBD2. The junction had 6 bases not matched to a gene; V was cut back by 3 bases and J by 5 bases. CDR3 length: 14 amino acids. Per germline, CDR1 DFQATT and CDR2 SNEGSKA (reference sequence). The DNA for the CDR3 is TGCAGTGCTAGGCTAGCGGGGTCGGTAGATACGCAGTATTTT. This translates into CSARLAGSVDTQYF.